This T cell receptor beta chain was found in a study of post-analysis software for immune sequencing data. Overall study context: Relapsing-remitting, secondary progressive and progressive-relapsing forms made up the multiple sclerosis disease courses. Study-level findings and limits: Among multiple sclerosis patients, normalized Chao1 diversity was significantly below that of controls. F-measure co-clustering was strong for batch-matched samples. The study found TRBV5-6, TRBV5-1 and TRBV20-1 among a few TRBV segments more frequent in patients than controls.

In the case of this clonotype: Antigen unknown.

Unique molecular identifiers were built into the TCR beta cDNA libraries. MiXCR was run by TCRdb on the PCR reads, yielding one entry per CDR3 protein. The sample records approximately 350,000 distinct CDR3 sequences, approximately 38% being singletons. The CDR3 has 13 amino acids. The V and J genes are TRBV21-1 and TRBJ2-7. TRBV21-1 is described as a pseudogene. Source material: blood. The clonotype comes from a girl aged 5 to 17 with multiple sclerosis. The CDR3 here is CASSESQDGSQYF. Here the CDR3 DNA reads TGTGCCAGCAGCGAATCTCAGGACGGGTCCCAGTACTTC.